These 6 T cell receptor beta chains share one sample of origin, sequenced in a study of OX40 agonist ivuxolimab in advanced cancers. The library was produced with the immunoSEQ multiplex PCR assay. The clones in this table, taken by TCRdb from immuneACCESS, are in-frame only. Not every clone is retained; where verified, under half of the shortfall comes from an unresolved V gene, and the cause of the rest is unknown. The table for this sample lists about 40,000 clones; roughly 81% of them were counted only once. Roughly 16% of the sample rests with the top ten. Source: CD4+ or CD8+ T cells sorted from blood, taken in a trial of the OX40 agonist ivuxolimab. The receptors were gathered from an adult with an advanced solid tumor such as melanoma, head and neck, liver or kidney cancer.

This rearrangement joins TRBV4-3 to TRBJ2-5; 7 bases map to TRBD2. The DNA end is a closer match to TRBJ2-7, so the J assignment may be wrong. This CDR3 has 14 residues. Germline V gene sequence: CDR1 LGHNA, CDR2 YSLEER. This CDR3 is CASSQAGAVYEQYF. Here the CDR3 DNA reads TGCGCCAGCAGCCAGGCGGGAGCCGTCTACGAGCAGTACTTC.

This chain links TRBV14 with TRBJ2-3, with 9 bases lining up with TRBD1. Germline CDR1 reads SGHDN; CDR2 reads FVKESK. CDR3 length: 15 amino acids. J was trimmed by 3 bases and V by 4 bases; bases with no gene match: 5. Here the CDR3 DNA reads TGTGCCAGCAGCCGCCCGGGACAGGGTACAGATACGCAGTATTTT. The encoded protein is CASSRPGQGTDTQYF.

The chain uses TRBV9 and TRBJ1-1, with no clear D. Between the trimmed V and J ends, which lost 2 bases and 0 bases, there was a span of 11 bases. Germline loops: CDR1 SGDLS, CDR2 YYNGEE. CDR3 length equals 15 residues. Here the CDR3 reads CASSVVEYMNTEAFF. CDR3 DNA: TGTGCCAGCAGCGTCGTGGAATACATGAACACTGAAGCTTTCTTT.

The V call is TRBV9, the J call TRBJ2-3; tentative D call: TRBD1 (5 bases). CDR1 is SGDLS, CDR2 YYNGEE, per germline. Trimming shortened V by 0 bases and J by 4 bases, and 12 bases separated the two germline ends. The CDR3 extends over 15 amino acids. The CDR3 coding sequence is TGTGCCAGCAGCGTAGAAGGGGCGAGCGCAGATACGCAGTATTTT. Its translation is CASSVEGASADTQYF.

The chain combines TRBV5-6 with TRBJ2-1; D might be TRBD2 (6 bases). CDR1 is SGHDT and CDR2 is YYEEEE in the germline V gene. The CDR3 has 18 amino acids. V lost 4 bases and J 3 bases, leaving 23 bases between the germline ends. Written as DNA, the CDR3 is TGTGCCAGCAGCCCCCAGAGGAGGAGGGGCGACTTCTACAATGAGCAGTTCTTC. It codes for CASSPQRRRGDFYNEQFF.

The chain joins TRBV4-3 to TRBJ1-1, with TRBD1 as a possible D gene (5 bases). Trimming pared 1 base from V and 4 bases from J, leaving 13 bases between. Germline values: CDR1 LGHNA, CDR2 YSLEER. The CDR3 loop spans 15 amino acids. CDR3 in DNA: TGCGCCAGCAGCCAAGGAGGGGTGAGCGGCACTGAAGCTTTCTTT. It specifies CASSQGGVSGTEAFF.